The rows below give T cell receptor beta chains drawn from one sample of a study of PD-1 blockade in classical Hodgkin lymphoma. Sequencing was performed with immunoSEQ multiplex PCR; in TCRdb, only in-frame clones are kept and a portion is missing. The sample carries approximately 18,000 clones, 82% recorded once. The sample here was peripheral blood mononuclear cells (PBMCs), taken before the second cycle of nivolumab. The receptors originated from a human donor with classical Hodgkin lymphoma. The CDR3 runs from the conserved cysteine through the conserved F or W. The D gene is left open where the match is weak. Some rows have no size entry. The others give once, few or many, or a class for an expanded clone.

CASRHPRSGAEAFF | TGTGCCAGCAGACACCCTAGAAGCGGCGCTGAAGCTTTCTTT | . | TRBJ1-1 | TRBV14 | .
CASSPRQAPAGEQYF | TGTGCCAGCAGTCCAAGACAGGCTCCGGCGGGTGAGCAGTACTTC | . | TRBJ2-7 | TRBV27 | .
CASSSGTEGQETQYF | TGTGCCAGCAGCTCCGGGACAGAAGGGCAAGAGACCCAGTACTTC | . | TRBJ2-5 | TRBV7-2 | TRBD1
CATSADPGEKLFF | TGTGCCACCTCGGCAGACCCTGGGGAAAAACTGTTTTTT | . | TRBJ1-4 | TRBV7-2 | .
CASIIQGANTGELFF | TGTGCCAGCATAATACAGGGAGCGAACACCGGGGAGCTGTTTTTT | . | TRBJ2-2 | TRBV5-6 | .
CATPLKGASAKDRQYF | TGTGCCACCCCCCTGAAAGGGGCTAGCGCCAAAGACAGGCAGTACTTC | . | TRBJ2-7 | TRBV27 | .
CSVEDWGQGPYNEQFF | TGCAGCGTTGAAGATTGGGGACAGGGCCCCTACAATGAGCAGTTCTTC | . | TRBJ2-1 | TRBV29-1 | TRBD1
CARSVTHQRTDEQYF | TGTGCCAGAAGCGTCACCCACCAAAGGACGGACGAGCAGTACTTC | . | TRBJ2-7 | TRBV5-3 | .
CASSHYRGEGNQPQHF | TGTGCCAGCAGCCATTACAGGGGTGAGGGCAATCAGCCCCAGCATTTT | medium-sized | TRBJ1-5 | TRBV5-6 | TRBD1
CASSPRFGGGGQQETQYF | TGTGCCAGCTCACCAAGGTTCGGCGGGGGGGGCCAACAAGAGACCCAGTACTTC | . | TRBJ2-5 | TRBV18 | TRBD2
CASSLVVRETQYF | TGCGCCAGCAGCTTGGTTGTGAGGGAGACCCAGTACTTC | . | TRBJ2-5 | TRBV5-1 | .
CASSNGGRGRTDTQYF | TGTGCCAGCAGCAACGGGGGGCGGGGTAGGACAGATACGCAGTATTTT | . | TRBJ2-3 | TRBV9 | .
CASSENGNTIYF | TGTGCCAGCAGTGAAAACGGAAACACCATATATTTT | . | TRBJ1-3 | TRBV6-1 | .
CASSITQGVGEAFF | TGTGCCAGCAGCATCACACAGGGGGTGGGTGAAGCTTTCTTT | few | TRBJ1-1 | TRBV5-6 | TRBD1
CASSTDSYQQNNYGYTF | TGTGCCAGTAGTACGGACAGCTACCAACAAAATAACTATGGCTACACCTTC | . | TRBJ1-2 | TRBV19 | .
CSVQSRGAAGEQYF | TGCAGCGTTCAAAGCCGCGGGGCCGCGGGGGAGCAGTACTTC | . | TRBJ2-7 | TRBV29-1 | .
CASSITGGAYSGNTIYF | TGTGCCAGCTCAATAACAGGGGGCGCGTACTCTGGAAACACCATATATTTT | . | TRBJ1-3 | TRBV18 | TRBD1
CASSYVSGNNEKLFF | TGTGCCAGCAGTTACGTATCAGGCAATAATGAAAAACTGTTTTTT | . | TRBJ1-4 | TRBV6-6 | .
CASSPAGRDEQYF | TGTGCCAGCAGCCCAGCGGGGAGGGACGAGCAGTACTTC | . | TRBJ2-7 | TRBV4-2 | TRBD2
CASSLETGRDTEAFF | TGTGCCAGCAGCTTGGAAACAGGACGGGACACTGAAGCTTTCTTT | . | TRBJ1-1 | TRBV5-5 | .
CSVVASGGTYEQYF | TGCAGCGTTGTCGCTAGCGGGGGGACCTACGAGCAGTACTTC | . | TRBJ2-7 | TRBV29-1 | TRBD2
CASRLNFRTGYNSPLHF | TGTGCAAGTCGCTTAAATTTTCGGACAGGATACAATTCACCCCTCCACTTT | once | TRBJ1-6 | TRBV12-2 | .
CASSRKPAEQYF | TGTGCCAGCAGCCGGAAGCCGGCCGAGCAGTACTTC | . | TRBJ2-7 | TRBV5-6 | .
CARNGGDEEKLFF | TGTGCCAGGAATGGGGGGGATGAGGAAAAACTGTTTTTT | once | TRBJ1-4 | TRBV6-7 | .
CASSQETGWVEKLFF | TGCGCCAGCAGCCAGGAGACAGGGTGGGTTGAAAAACTGTTTTTT | once | TRBJ1-4 | TRBV4-3 | TRBD1
CASSPRTVNTEAFF | TGTGCCAGCAGTCCGAGGACAGTGAACACTGAAGCTTTCTTT | few | TRBJ1-1 | TRBV7-9 | .
CASSPSGGHYGYTF | TGTGCCAGCTCACCTTCAGGGGGCCATTATGGCTACACCTTC | . | TRBJ1-2 | TRBV18 | TRBD1
CASSQDRSGTYNEQFF | TGTGCCAGCAGCCAAGATCGCTCAGGGACCTACAATGAGCAGTTCTTC | . | TRBJ2-1 | TRBV4-2 | .
CSVFRVGGEKLFF | TGCAGCGTCTTCAGGGTTGGGGGTGAAAAACTGTTTTTT | few | TRBJ1-4 | TRBV29-1 | .
CASSPEWGSRIQGKGTDTQYF | TGTGCCAGCAGCCCCGAATGGGGGTCTCGGATACAGGGGAAAGGCACAGATACGCAGTATTTT | . | TRBJ2-3 | TRBV4-2 | TRBD1
CAGPRAALNKQYF | TGTGCCGGACCAAGGGCAGCCTTAAACAAGCAGTACTTC | . | TRBJ2-7 | TRBV6-5 | .
CASSQTTNSNSPLHF | TGCGCCAGCAGTCAAACGACAAACTCTAATTCACCCCTCCACTTT | . | TRBJ1-6 | TRBV5-1 | .
CASSLGHSTNEKLFF | TGCGCCAGCAGCTTGGGACACTCAACTAATGAAAAACTGTTTTTT | . | TRBJ1-4 | TRBV5-1 | .
CASSHRAQGEQYF | TGCGCCAGCAGCCACAGGGCCCAAGGGGAGCAGTACTTC | . | TRBJ2-7 | TRBV4-1 | .
CASSLGLAGGFNEQFF | TGTGCCAGCAGCTTAGGGCTAGCGGGGGGGTTTAATGAGCAGTTCTTC | few | TRBJ2-1 | TRBV7-2 | TRBD2
CAISESTTPTQYF | TGTGCCATCAGTGAGTCGACGACGCCGACCCAGTACTTC | . | TRBJ2-5 | TRBV10-3 | .
CAISGGVEVGPGELFF | TGTGCCATCAGTGGAGGGGTGGAAGTCGGTCCCGGGGAGCTGTTTTTT | . | TRBJ2-2 | TRBV10-3 | .
CASRVLGGTDTQYF | TGTGCCAGCAGAGTACTGGGGGGCACAGATACGCAGTATTTT | . | TRBJ2-3 | TRBV28 | .
CAWSRIRQAATNEKLFF | TGTGCCTGGAGTAGAATTCGACAGGCCGCAACTAATGAAAAACTGTTTTTT | . | TRBJ1-4 | TRBV30 | .
CASSRDSGYGYTF | TGTGCCAGCAGCCGGGACAGCGGTTATGGCTACACCTTC | . | TRBJ1-2 | TRBV7-3 | TRBD1
CASSRGTSDTQYF | TGTGCCAGCAGTCGCGGGACATCGGATACGCAGTATTTT | . | TRBJ2-3 | TRBV2 | .
CASSPPRTSGVDEQFF | TGTGCCAGCTCACCACCGCGGACTAGCGGGGTTGATGAGCAGTTCTTC | . | TRBJ2-1 | TRBV18 | TRBD2